Below, 21 T cell receptor beta chains from the same sample are listed, as sequenced in a study of immune characteristics of hereditary and idiopathic chronic pancreatitis. Only in-frame clones appear in the TCRdb table, and some are missing; sequencing was by immunoSEQ multiplex PCR. Here the sample spans some 270 clones, about 80% being singletons. Sequencing was carried out using pancreas tissue. The receptors come from a human donor who was a deceased organ donor serving as a healthy control.

The V gene is TRBV19, the J gene TRBJ1-1; D remains ambiguous. Trimming removed 3 bases from V and 4 bases from J, with 9 bases in between. The CDR3 is 13 amino acids. Germline CDR1 is LNHDA and CDR2 is SQIVND (reference sequence). CDR3 region: CASSMRSTTEAFF. CDR3 in DNA: TGTGCCAGTAGTATGAGATCCACCACTGAAGCTTTCTTT. Combining the CDR3 with reference TRBV19 and TRBJ1-1 gives the whole variable domain DGGITQSPKYLFRKEGQNVTLSCEQNLNHDAMYWYRQDPGQGLRLIYYSQIVNDFQKGDIAEGYSVSREKKESFPLTVTSAQKNPTAFYLCASSMRSTTEAFFGQGTRLTVV.

The V and J genes are TRBV7-3 and TRBJ2-4, with D uncertain. The CDR3 extends over 15 amino acids. Trimming shortened V by 3 bases and J by 9 bases, and 18 bases separated the two germline ends. The germline CDR1 and CDR2 sequences are SGHTA and FQGTGA. CDR3 coding DNA: TGTGCCAGCAGCTTTCTAGATGGCCTAGGCGGCATTCAGTACTTC. Protein sequence: CASSFLDGLGGIQYF.

This clone was seen a handful of times. The V and J genes are TRBV7-9 and TRBJ1-1; D call uncertain. The germline V gene encodes CDR1 SEHNR and CDR2 FQNEAQ (reference sequence). This CDR3 spans 13 amino acids. V was trimmed by 1 base and J by 5 bases, leaving 8 bases between them. The CDR3 here is CASSLGALTEAFF. The CDR3 DNA reads as TGTGCCAGCAGCTTAGGGGCTCTGACTGAAGCTTTCTTT.

V is TRBV28 and J is TRBJ1-2, with D unresolved. V lost 6 bases and J 8 bases, leaving 10 bases between the germline ends. The CDR3 covers 11 residues. Per the germline V gene, CDR1 is MDHEN and CDR2 is SYDVKM. The CDR3 reads CASSTAGGYTF. CDR3 coding DNA: TGTGCCAGCAGCACGGCTGGGGGCTACACCTTC.

The V and J genes are TRBV9 and TRBJ2-2; 9 bases agree with TRBD2. Germline V gene data show CDR1 as SGDLS and CDR2 as YYNGEE. The CDR3 totals 16 residues. With 7 bases clipped from V and 4 bases from J, the junction kept 11 bases outside the gene matches. CDR3 DNA: TGTGCCAGCCAGATGGGGCTAGCGGGGAGCACCGGGGAGCTGTTTTTT. It encodes CASQMGLAGSTGELFF. Variable domain in full (rest from reference TRBV9 and TRBJ2-2): DSGVTQTPKHLITATGQRVTLRCSPRSGDLSVYWYQQSLDQGLQFLIQYYNGEERAKGNILERFSAQQFPDLHSELNLSSLELGDSALYFCASQMGLAGSTGELFFGEGSRLTVL.

The chain joins TRBV7-9 to TRBJ1-2; TRBD1 aligns across 7 bases. V was pared by 6 bases and J by 0 bases, with 7 bases of the junction left unmatched. This CDR3 spans 15 amino acids. Germline CDR1 reads SEHNR; CDR2 reads FQNEAQ (reference sequence). This CDR3 reads CASRDDRVPNYGYTF. The CDR3 nucleotides are TGTGCCAGCAGAGACGACAGGGTGCCTAACTATGGCTACACCTTC.

The gene calls are TRBV7-3 and TRBJ2-2, with unresolved D. The CDR3 is 15 amino acids. V was pared by 3 bases and J by 5 bases, with 13 bases between. Germline V lookup: CDR1 SGHTA, CDR2 FQGTGA. CDR3 sequence (DNA): TGTGCCAGCAGCTTTTCGCCGAGTGGGACCGGGGAGCTGTTTTTT. Translated: CASSFSPSGTGELFF.

The genes are TRBV28 and TRBJ1-1; 7 positions match TRBD1. V shed 6 bases and J 0 bases; nucleotides not matched to a gene: 16. The CDR3 covers 18 residues. CDR1 and CDR2 from the germline V gene are MDHEN and SYDVKM. DNA of the CDR3: TGTGCCAGCAGACCTCCGACAGGGATTGTTCGGCTGAACACTGAAGCTTTCTTT. The encoded protein is CASRPPTGIVRLNTEAFF.

The J gene is TRBJ2-7, the V gene TRBV19; TRBD2 aligns across 7 bases. Germline assignment: CDR1 LNHDA and CDR2 SQIVND (reference sequence). This CDR3 spans 13 amino acids. V was clipped by 4 bases and J by 6 bases; unmatched bases: 6. Written as DNA, the CDR3 is TGTGCCAGTAGTAATCGTGCTAGCGGCGAGCAGTACTTC. Its translation: CASSNRASGEQYF.

V gene TRBV10-3 combines with J gene TRBJ1-4; TRBD1 might be the D (5 bases). This CDR3 is built from 16 residues. CDR1 and CDR2 (germline): ENHRY, SYGVKD. V was pared by 3 bases and J by 7 bases, with 18 bases between. The DNA of the CDR3 is TGTGCCATCAGTGAAACGGGGCGTCGAAGGTTTGAAAAACTGTTTTTT. Protein: CAISETGRRRFEKLFF.

This clone was picked up a small number of times. Other DNA sequences in the sample encode the same CDR3. The genes are TRBV4-3 and TRBJ1-5; 9 bases fit TRBD1. Germline V CDR1 and CDR2: LGHNA, YSLEER. V lost 6 bases to trimming and J lost 0 bases; unmatched junction nucleotides: 6. The CDR3 loop spans 16 amino acids. The CDR3 nucleotides read TGCGCCAGCAGTGGGGACAGGGTGCATAGCAATCAGCCCCAGCATTTT. Its translation: CASSGDRVHSNQPQHF.

The chain recombines TRBV6-4 with TRBJ2-3, with 10 bases fitting TRBD2. V was clipped by 3 bases and J by 4 bases; unmatched bases: 7. In germline, CDR1 is MRHNA, CDR2 SNTAGT. The CDR3 covers 16 residues. CDR3 sequence (DNA): TGTGCCAGCAGTGAGGGGGCTAGCGGGAGTGCAGATACGCAGTATTTT. As protein: CASSEGASGSADTQYF.

The V and J genes are TRBV4-1 and TRBJ2-3; TRBD1 matches 12 bases. V gave up 3 bases and J gave up 5 bases; unmatched junction bases: 9. Germline loops: CDR1 MGHRA, CDR2 YSYEKL. The CDR3 extends over 17 amino acids. The CDR3 loop reads CASSHSSGTGGIDTQYF. CDR3 DNA sequence: TGCGCCAGCAGCCACAGTTCGGGGACAGGGGGCATAGATACGCAGTATTTT.

The V and J genes are TRBV6-5 and TRBJ2-7, with D tentatively TRBD2 (5 bases). The ends were cut back, 4 bases at V and 4 bases at J, with 8 bases in the middle. CDR3 length: 12 residues. Per germline, CDR1 MNHEY and CDR2 SVGAGI. The CDR3 region has the DNA TGTGCCAGCAGTTCGTCGGGGTACGAGCAGTACTTC. It codes for CASSSSGYEQYF.

The genes are TRBV13 and TRBJ2-1; D perhaps matches TRBD2 (7 bases). V was shortened by 0 bases and J by 9 bases, with 15 bases between the two germline ends. The CDR3 consists of 15 residues. Germline V gives CDR1 PRHDT, CDR2 FYEKMQ (reference sequence). The CDR3, as DNA: TGTGCCAGCAGCTTAGGAGGGGGGGCCCCCGGTGAGCAGTTCTTC. Protein: CASSLGGGAPGEQFF.

This CDR3 reads CASSLLAGHNEQFF. The CDR3 bases are TGTGCCAGTAGCCTGCTAGCGGGACACAATGAGCAGTTCTTC. The rearrangement joins TRBV19 to TRBJ2-1; 9 bases match TRBD2. In germline, CDR1 is LNHDA, CDR2 SQIVND (reference sequence). The CDR3 contains 14 residues. The J segment lost 5 bases and the V segment lost 6 bases, leaving 5 bases of the junction unmatched.

The rearrangement joins TRBV15 to TRBJ1-1; unclear D gene. Germline CDR1 LNHNV, CDR2 YYDKDF (reference sequence). CDR3 size: 15 residues. The V and J ends lost 3 bases and 0 bases respectively, with 11 bases between them. In nucleotides, the CDR3 is TGTGCCACCAGCAGGCTCACGGGCATGAACACTGAAGCTTTCTTT. Translation gives CATSRLTGMNTEAFF. The full variable domain, in which reference TRBV15 and TRBJ1-1 provide the parts outside the CDR3, is DAMVIQNPRYQVTQFGKPVTLSCSQTLNHNVMYWYQQKSSQAPKLLFHYYDKDFNNEADTPDNFQSRRPNTSFCFLDIRSPGLGDTAMYLCATSRLTGMNTEAFFGQGTRLTVV.

This clone is termed hyperexpanded (1% or more). The chain recombines TRBV28 with TRBJ2-5; D remains ambiguous. CDR1 MDHEN and CDR2 SYDVKM come from the germline V gene. The CDR3 spans 14 residues. Trimming took 5 bases from V and 0 from J, leaving 10 bases between them. CDR3 nucleotides: TGTGCCAGCAGTCCCGGACCGCACCAAGAGACCCAGTACTTC. Protein product: CASSPGPHQETQYF.

The V call is TRBV6-1, the J call TRBJ2-1; 12 bases are a match to TRBD2. Germline-derived CDR1 and CDR2 are MNHNS and SASEGT. There are 16 residues in the CDR3. V trimming: 2 bases; J trimming: 4 bases; junction bases outside the gene matches: 3. The CDR3 DNA sequence: TGTGCCAGCAGTGAACCTAGCGGGAGGGCTTACAATGAGCAGTTCTTC. Translating it yields CASSEPSGRAYNEQFF.

This clone was counted once. This sequence joins TRBV7-9 and TRBJ2-7; D not resolved. Germline loops: CDR1 SEHNR, CDR2 FQNEAQ (reference sequence). The V end was cut by 4 bases, the J end by 6 bases, with 16 bases between. The CDR3 consists of 14 residues. The CDR3 DNA reads TGTGCCAGCAGCTCGCCGGGTCTGCCCAGCGAGCAGTACTTC. The encoded protein is CASSSPGLPSEQYF.

The table lists this clone with a count of one. This chain uses TRBV12-3 or TRBV12-4 with TRBJ2-7, with D perhaps matching TRBD1 (5 bases). The CDR3 is made up of 13 amino acids. V was cut by 5 bases and J by 4 bases, with 12 bases left in between. The CDR3: CASSPDILYEQYF. As DNA, the CDR3 is TGTGCCAGCAGTCCGGACATCCTTTACGAGCAGTACTTC.